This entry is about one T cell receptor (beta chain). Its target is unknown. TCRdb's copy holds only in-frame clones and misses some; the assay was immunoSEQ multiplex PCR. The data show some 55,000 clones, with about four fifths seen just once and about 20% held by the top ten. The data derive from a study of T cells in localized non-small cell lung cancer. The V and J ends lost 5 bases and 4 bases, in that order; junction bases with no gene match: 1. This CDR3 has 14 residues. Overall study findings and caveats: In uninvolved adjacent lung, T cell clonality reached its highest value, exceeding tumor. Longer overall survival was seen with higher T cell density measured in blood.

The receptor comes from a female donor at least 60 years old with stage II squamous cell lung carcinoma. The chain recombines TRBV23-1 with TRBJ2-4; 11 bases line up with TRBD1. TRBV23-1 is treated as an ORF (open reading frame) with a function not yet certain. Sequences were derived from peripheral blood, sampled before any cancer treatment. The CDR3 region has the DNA TGCGCCAGCAGTGGGGACAGGGGGAAAAACATTCAGTACTTC. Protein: CASSGDRGKNIQYF.